This T cell receptor (delta chain) is from a study of γδ T cells in repeated Plasmodium falciparum infection. Study overall: Some Malian samples span acute malaria episodes; others come from no-transmission periods. Study results and limitations: Compared with Australian children, Malian Vdelta2-negative repertoires seemed more clonal, less diverse, less shared. Vdelta2-negative gammadelta repertoires, largely Vdelta1+, seemingly showed infection-driven waves of new clonal selection.

CDR3 size: 16 residues. Germline V gene data show CDR1 as TSWWSYY and CDR2 as QGS. Vgamma9/Vdelta2+ and Vdelta2-negative gammadelta T cells were flow-sorted from PBMC for bulk sequencing. TCRdb re-processed the multiplex PCR reads via CATT. The profile shows 55,000 to 70,000 delta-chain clones, roughly 1.8% of them singletons. On this clone itself: Its antigen is undetermined. The TCRdb protein comes from a much larger clone and disagrees with this DNA's translation at residue 15, likely due to a read error; the protein given here is derived from the DNA.

The receptor comes from a pool of human donors (malaria-infected and uninfected, not separated). V gene TRDV1 was called; the J gene was not; the table names TRDD3, a call not compared with the DNA. The specimen sequenced was gamma-delta T cells from blood. The CDR3 region is CALGDYLASHTDKLTF. The CDR3 region has the DNA TGTGCTCTTGGGGACTATCTTGCCTCTCACACCGATAAACTCACCTTT.